The 13 T cell receptor beta chains reported below all come from one sample, sequenced in a study of T-cell reconstitution after alpha-beta-depleted transplantation in children. Molecular barcoding with unique molecular identifiers was used for the TCRbeta library. A single record per CDR3 protein comes from TCRdb applying MiXCR to the PCR reads. The table lists roughly 300,000 distinct CDR3 sequences, roughly 12% of them singletons. Sample: peripheral blood, taken 180 days after TCRalphabeta/CD19-depleted stem cell transplant. Receptors originate from a male patient aged 2-10 years who had a stem cell transplant for chronic granulomatous disease, so the T cells may come from the graft donor.

The CDR3 region is CASNEPGGFDEQYF. CDR3 in DNA: TGTGCCAGCAACGAGCCGGGGGGCTTCGACGAGCAGTACTTC. The rearrangement uses TRBV7-2 and TRBJ2-7; maybe TRBD2 (7 bases). This CDR3 is built from 14 residues. Trimming shortened V by 7 bases and J by 5 bases, and 18 bases separated the two germline ends. Germline CDR1 is SGHTA and CDR2 is FQGNSA.

This clonotype has a count of ten or more. This sequence joins TRBV5-1 and TRBJ2-7, with unresolved D. Trimming left V 0 bases short and J 0 bases short, with 13 bases between. Germline values: CDR1 SGHRS, CDR2 YFSETQ. This CDR3 contains 16 residues. CDR3 DNA: TGCGCCAGCAGCTTGGGTGGTGCACCCAGCTCCTACGAGCAGTACTTC. Translating it yields CASSLGGAPSSYEQYF.

This clonotype has a count of ten or more. The J gene is TRBJ2-4, the V gene TRBV7-2; D possibly corresponds to TRBD1 (5 bases). The germline V and J ends were trimmed by 8 bases and 3 bases, with 17 bases remaining between them. The CDR3 runs 15 residues. From germline, CDR1 is SGHTA and CDR2 FQGNSA. This chain's CDR3 is CASHHTGIGKNIQYF. CDR3 nucleotides: TGTGCCAGCCATCACACAGGAATCGGCAAAAACATTCAGTACTTC.

On this clonotype: This may stem from a read error, because a much larger clone lies one nucleotide away. J is TRBJ2-1 and V is TRBV5-5; D not certain. Germline assignment: CDR1 SGHKS and CDR2 YYEKEE (reference sequence). This CDR3 spans 13 amino acids. The CDR3 nucleotides read TGTGCCCGCAGCTTAGAGTCCTACAATGAGCAGTTCTTC. The encoded protein is CARSLESYNEQFF.

This clonotype appeared many times. The chain links TRBV7-2 to TRBJ1-5; D gene unclear. Trimming removed 1 base from V and 4 bases from J, with 5 bases in between. The CDR3 is 13 amino acids. The V gene's germline CDR1 is SGHTA and CDR2 FQGNSA. The CDR3 sequence: CASSLVLNQPQHF. The CDR3 nucleotides are TGTGCCAGCAGCTTAGTTCTTAATCAGCCCCAGCATTTT.

The chain is built from TRBV11-2 and TRBJ2-2; 10 nucleotides agree with TRBD2. The CDR3 length is 18 residues. V gave up 5 bases and J gave up 0 bases; unmatched junction bases: 9. The V gene's germline CDR1 is SGHAT and CDR2 FQNNGV. The DNA of the CDR3 is TGTGCCAGCAGCCTACGAGCGGGAGGGTCACCGAACACCGGGGAGCTGTTTTTT. Translated: CASSLRAGGSPNTGELFF.

This clonotype was picked up many times. The gene calls are TRBV21-1 and TRBJ1-5; TRBD1, the D gene given by the table, was not confirmed from the DNA. TRBV21-1 represents a pseudogene. The CDR3 has 17 residues. The CDR3 nucleotides read TGTGCCAGCAGCAAGGGGCGGGGGGAGTATAGCAATCAGCCCCAGCATTTT. Translation: CASSKGRGEYSNQPQHF.

This clonotype was counted at least ten times. The chain carries TRBV6-1 and TRBJ2-3; 12 positions match TRBD2. The CDR3 totals 15 residues. CDR1 and CDR2 (germline): MNHNS, SASEGT. V lost 8 bases and J lost 6; bases outside the gene matches: 9. The CDR3 region is CASGLAGGPTDTQYF. CDR3 coding DNA: TGTGCCAGCGGCCTAGCGGGAGGGCCAACCGATACGCAGTATTTT.

This clonotype came up many times. The chain combines TRBV29-1 with TRBJ1-2, with D unresolved. The CDR3 has 9 residues. Germline-derived CDR1 and CDR2 are SQVTM and ANQGSEA. V lost 6 bases and J 6 bases, leaving 5 bases between the germline ends. DNA of the CDR3: TGCAGCGTCAGAAATGGCTACACCTTC. It is translated as CSVRNGYTF.

This rearrangement joins TRBV11-1 to TRBJ2-2; no clear D. V was shortened by 1 base and J by 0 bases, with 6 bases between the two germline ends. CDR3 size: 15 residues. Germline V gene sequence: CDR1 SGHAT, CDR2 FQDESV (reference sequence). The CDR3 protein is CASSLVRTNTGELFF. Here the CDR3 DNA reads TGTGCCAGCAGCTTAGTGCGGACGAACACCGGGGAGCTGTTTTTT. The variable domain in full, with the rest retrieved from reference TRBV11-1 and TRBJ2-2, is EAEVAQSPRYKITEKSQAVAFWCDPISGHATLYWYRQILGQGPELLVQFQDESVVDDSQLPKDRFSAERLKGVDSTLKIQPAELGDSAMYLCASSLVRTNTGELFFGEGSRLTVL.

This clonotype was seen at least ten times. The chain links TRBV18 to TRBJ2-2, with 8 bases fitting TRBD2. The CDR3 loop spans 16 amino acids. V lost 3 bases to trimming and J lost 1 base; unmatched junction nucleotides: 4. The germline CDR1 and CDR2 sequences are KGHSH and LQKENI. The CDR3, as DNA: TGTGCCAGCTCACCGATTAGCGGGATGAACACCGGGGAGCTGTTTTTT. Its protein is CASSPISGMNTGELFF.

This clonotype occurred a few times. The V and J genes are TRBV7-2 and TRBJ1-5, with D maybe TRBD1 (6 bases). Trimming left V 4 bases short and J 5 bases short, with 15 bases between. The CDR3 loop spans 15 amino acids. The germline V gene encodes CDR1 SGHTA and CDR2 FQGNSA. In DNA form, the CDR3 reads TGTGCCAGCAGCTCCCACCCCGGGGGCCATCAGCCCCAGCATTTT. Translation gives CASSSHPGGHQPQHF.

This clonotype was picked up a small number of times. The chain couples TRBV3-1 to TRBJ2-2; unclear D gene. V was cut by 3 bases and J by 4 bases, with 21 bases left in between. Germline-derived CDR1 and CDR2 are LGHDT and YNNKEL (reference sequence). CDR3 size: 18 residues. The CDR3 coding sequence is TGTGCCAGCAGCCAGCTACAAGTTGGACCGCGAGGCACCGGGGAGCTGTTTTTT. Translation: CASSQLQVGPRGTGELFF. The whole variable domain, remainder taken from reference TRBV3-1 and TRBJ2-2, is DTAVSQTPKYLVTQMGNDKSIKCEQNLGHDTMYWYKQDSKKFLKIMFSYNNKELIINETVPNRFSPKSPDKAHLNLHINSLELGDSAVYFCASSQLQVGPRGTGELFFGEGSRLTVL.